This entry is about one T cell receptor (beta chain). V lost 4 bases to trimming and J lost 6 bases, with 13 bases between them. The CDR3 spans 14 residues. From germline, CDR1 is SGHKS and CDR2 YYEKEE (reference sequence). This specimen belongs to a study of blood T cell repertoires in COVID-19. Study-level background: COVID-19 samples, acute and convalescent, were from the United States, Italy and Spain. PBMCs, B-cell-depleted T cells, or T cells were the source of the cDNA or gDNA that made up the material.

Sequenced by immunoSEQ multiplex PCR; TCRdb stores in-frame clones only, minus some. The sample has under 350,000 clones, around 89% seen once. The chain couples TRBV5-5 to TRBJ2-2; D possibly corresponds to TRBD2 (7 bases). The sample taken for sequencing was peripheral blood. The source of this sequence is a middle-aged man with acute or convalescent COVID-19. For the CDR3, the DNA is TGTGCCAGCAGCCCAGAGGGGGGGTCCGGGGAGCTGTTTTTT. Translated, it gives CASSPEGGSGELFF.